A selection of T cell receptor beta chains follows, all from one sample in a study of early stage breast cancer tumors. Repertoires were generated with immunoSEQ multiplex PCR, while TCRdb's copy carries only in-frame clones and drops some. In the table there are about 14,000 clones, about four fifths of which are singletons. The sample consisted of normal breast tissue next to the tumor. These receptor sequences come from a person aged 30 to 39 with breast cancer. CDR3s include the opening cysteine and the closing phenylalanine or tryptophan. The D gene is left open where the match is weak. The size of a clone is reported for some rows only, either as once, few or many, or as a class for expanded clones.

abundance | j_gene | d_gene | v_gene | CDR3nt | CDR3aa
. | TRBJ1-2 | TRBD1 | TRBV18 | TGTGCCAGCTCACCACCTGGGACAGGGGATAGGGTCGATGGCTACACCTTC | CASSPPGTGDRVDGYTF
. | TRBJ2-3 | . | TRBV7-2 | TGTGCCAGCAGCTTAGACCAGGCTTTAGGGAGTACGCAGTATTTT | CASSLDQALGSTQYF
. | TRBJ2-2 | . | TRBV1 | TGCACCAGCAGCCCAACCCGGGACAGGGGAGCCGGGGAGCTGTTTTTT | CTSSPTRDRGAGELFF
. | TRBJ1-4 | TRBD1 | TRBV15 | TGTGCCACCAGCAGTCGACAGGGGCGGAATGAAAAACTGTTTTTT | CATSSRQGRNEKLFF
. | TRBJ1-1 | TRBD1 | TRBV5-6 | TGTGCCAGCAGCGTGGGGGAGGGGGCAGGGAACACTGAAGCTTTCTTT | CASSVGEGAGNTEAFF
once | TRBJ2-2 | TRBD1 | TRBV5-1 | TGCGCCAGCAGCTTGGACAGGGGATATGCCGGGGAGCTGTTTTTT | CASSLDRGYAGELFF
. | TRBJ2-1 | TRBD2 | TRBV10-1 | TGCGCCAGCAGTCCCAGGACTAGCGGGAGACATGTCATGGGTGAGCAGTTCTTC | CASSPRTSGRHVMGEQFF
. | TRBJ1-2 | . | TRBV19 | TGTGCCAGTAGCTCTGCCTTTAGTGCCGACTATGGCTACACCTTC | CASSSAFSADYGYTF
. | TRBJ1-1 | . | TRBV21-1 | TGTGCCAGCAGCCTCCCAGGGGAAGCAGACACTGAAGCTTTCTTT | CASSLPGEADTEAFF
once | TRBJ2-7 | TRBD2 | TRBV11-2 | TGTGCCAGCAGCTCGCTTCCCGTGGGACTAGCGGGCTCCTACGAGCAGTACTTC | CASSSLPVGLAGSYEQYF
. | TRBJ2-3 | . | TRBV5-4 | TGTGCCAGCAGCTCCGGGACACCTAACACAGATACGCAGTATTTT | CASSSGTPNTDTQYF
. | TRBJ2-7 | . | TRBV21-1 | TGTGCCAGCAGCAAAGGTCCGCGTCAAGGGGGCTACGAGCAGTACTTC | CASSKGPRQGGYEQYF